This TCR beta chain was captured in a study of blood T cell repertoires in COVID-19. As handled by the study authors: Scientists estimated how many nucleated cells there were by amplifying reference gene primers. The repertoire was sequenced with immunoSEQ multiplex PCR; TCRdb's copy has only in-frame clones and lacks some. V, J and clone size reflect that table, while D and trimming were determined from the DNA. The sample includes around 140,000 clones, roughly 91% seen only once; the top ten take roughly a sixth. The receptor's source is a man aged 50-60 years with active or convalescent COVID-19. Sequenced sample: peripheral blood.

The DNA of the CDR3 is TGTGCCAGCAGTTACAAAACAGGGGCCGGGGAGCTGTTTTTT. As protein: CASSYKTGAGELFF. The chain has TRBV6-5 and TRBJ2-2; 7 bases are a match to TRBD1. Germline CDR1 MNHEY, CDR2 SVGAGI. Germline trimming cut 2 bases from V and 6 bases from J; bases unmatched to any gene: 3. The CDR3 is 14 residues long.